This TCR beta chain was recorded in a study of blood T cell repertoires in COVID-19 (dated by TCRdb to the early 2020s). Regarding the research as a whole: The collaborator samples originated in the United States, Italy and Spain and spanned the acute and convalescent phases of COVID-19. Where HLA class I and class II types were available, the types were taken from metadata supplied by the sample provider, not from assay-based typing. Deeply sampled blood TCRbeta repertoires from subjects exposed to, actively infected with, or recovered from COVID-19 were included in the dataset. The repertoires were released in a freely available public database meant as a resource for research on the immune response to SARS-CoV-2. The material from the prospective study consisted of cDNA or gDNA derived from T cells, B-cell-depleted T cells, or PBMCs. The sample metadata nearly always contained a de-identified subject ID, COVID-19 status, age in years and sex. Samples were obtained from the ongoing ImmuneRACE study (first 160 participants) and from some 1,200 subjects provided by 6 global collaborators. Overall results and qualifications from the work: The amount of clinical and demographic metadata varied by source and participant and was provided uncurated.

Points on this clone: This receptor's antigen is unknown. Nothing much larger sits one base from this clone, and base qualities are not available.

TCRbeta CDR3 regions were amplified from genomic DNA by means of the immunoSEQ Assay, a bias-controlled multiplex PCR. In the original analysis: Within the assay, amplification of reference gene primers was used to estimate how many nucleated cells each sample contained. Sequence reads were collapsed and filtered to measure the absolute abundance of every unique TCRbeta CDR3 rearrangement. For each sample, productive Simpson clonality was calculated as the square root of Simpson's diversity index across productive rearrangements. The clones in this table, taken by TCRdb from immuneACCESS, are in-frame only. Not every clone is retained; where verified, under half of the shortfall comes from an unresolved V gene, and the cause of the rest is unknown. V and J calls and clone size are as listed in that table; D and trimming were resolved from the DNA. The sample profile shows about 270,000 clones; 85% to 95% of them were found once. The biggest ten clones account for less than 3.5% of the sample.

V is cut by 5 bases and J by 1 base, and the space between the germline ends is 3 bases. The CDR3 covers 11 residues, taking in both the cysteine and the phenylalanine. The entry retains the CDR3 DNA only, 33 bases that are in frame from base 1. Via the germline V gene, CDR1 is SNHLY and CDR2 FYNNEI. Participants in the prospective study were aged roughly 18 to 90 years, lived in some 24 United States geographic areas, and enrolled through a virtual design. In the prospective study, participants were assigned to cohorts based on the clinical history participants reported in a screening survey and a study questionnaire. Exposed participants were defined as having been in contact with someone with a PCR-confirmed or clinician-diagnosed COVID-19 case within 2 weeks of study entry. Each participant in the prospective study had whole blood, serum and a nasopharyngeal or oropharyngeal swab collected by mobile phlebotomists. Participants in the prospective study had the option to provide additional blood draws and questionnaires over a roughly 2-month period. Blood samples from the prospective study were shipped frozen or at room temperature prior to DNA extraction.

This chain is built from TRBV2 and TRBJ2-7, with the D gene not confidently named. The sample consisted of PBMCs or T cells enriched from blood (not recorded which). The receptor's source is a man aged 35 to 55 who had been exposed to COVID-19. The CDR3 loop reads CASSSSYEQYF. The sequenced DNA: TGTGCCAGCAGTTCATCCTACGAGCAGTACTTC.